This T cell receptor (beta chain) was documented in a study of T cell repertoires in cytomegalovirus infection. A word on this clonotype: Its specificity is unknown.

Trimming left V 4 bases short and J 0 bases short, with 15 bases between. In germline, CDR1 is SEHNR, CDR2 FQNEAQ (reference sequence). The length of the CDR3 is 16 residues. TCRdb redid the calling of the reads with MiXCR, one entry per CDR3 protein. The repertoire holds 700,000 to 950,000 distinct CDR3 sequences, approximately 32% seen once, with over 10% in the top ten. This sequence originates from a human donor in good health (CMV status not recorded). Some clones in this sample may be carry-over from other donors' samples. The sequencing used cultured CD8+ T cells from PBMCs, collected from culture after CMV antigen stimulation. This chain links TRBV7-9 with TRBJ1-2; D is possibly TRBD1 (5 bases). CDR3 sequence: CASSSGGETANYGYTF. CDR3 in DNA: TGTGCCAGCAGCTCCGGGGGGGAGACAGCTAACTATGGCTACACCTTC.